This TCR beta chain was profiled in a study of chronic HIV infection and antiretroviral therapy. Per germline, CDR1 SQVTM and CDR2 ANQGSEA. The CDR3 spans 13 residues. J lost 8 bases, V lost 3 bases, and 7 bases had no gene match. In TCRdb, the 5' RACE reads were re-called with MiXCR into one record per CDR3 protein. The sample consists of more than 40,000 distinct CDR3 sequences, about 18% of them appearing once. The sample comprised peripheral blood. The V and J genes are TRBV29-1 and TRBJ2-3; the match to TRBD2 covers 8 bases. The TCR was taken from an adult who had HIV and had not received antiretroviral therapy, or was an uninfected healthy control (not recorded which). CDR3 protein: CSVEVGSGGTQYF. The CDR3 DNA sequence: TGCAGCGTTGAGGTCGGAAGCGGGGGTACGCAGTATTTT.